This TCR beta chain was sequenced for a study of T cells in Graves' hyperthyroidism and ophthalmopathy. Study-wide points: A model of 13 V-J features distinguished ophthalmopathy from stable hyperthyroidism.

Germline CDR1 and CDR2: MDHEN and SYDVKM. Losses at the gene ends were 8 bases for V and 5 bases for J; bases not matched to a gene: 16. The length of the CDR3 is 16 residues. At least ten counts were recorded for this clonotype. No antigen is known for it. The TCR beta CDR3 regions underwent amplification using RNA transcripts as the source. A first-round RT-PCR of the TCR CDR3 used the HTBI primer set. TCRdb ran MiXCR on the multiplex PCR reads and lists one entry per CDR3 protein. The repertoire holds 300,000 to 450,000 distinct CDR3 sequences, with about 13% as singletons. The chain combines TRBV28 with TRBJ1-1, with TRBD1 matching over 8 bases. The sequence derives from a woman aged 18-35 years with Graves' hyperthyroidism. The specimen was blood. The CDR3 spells CASPSRTTGGLTEAFF. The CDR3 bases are TGTGCCAGCCCTTCCCGGACTACAGGGGGGCTGACTGAAGCTTTCTTT.